This TCR beta chain emerged from a study of shared clonotypes between healthy human individuals. A remark on this clone: Antigen specificity is unknown.

Germline V gene lookup returns CDR1 MDHEN and CDR2 SYDVKM. V gave up 3 bases and J gave up 8 bases, with 17 bases separating them. The CDR3 spans 15 residues. Naivety among CD8 cells was defined by CD45RO negativity and positive CCR7 selection, thereby excluding terminally differentiated effector memory CD45RA+ cells. The run depth of the assay was deep. Genomic DNA of each subset was evenly split across several immunoSEQ plates. Assay: immunoSEQ multiplex PCR; the TCRdb copy retains only in-frame clones and omits some. The repertoire holds some 2.1 million clones, roughly 94% seen once, with more than 0.95% in the top ten. Study-wide findings and caveats: Naive CD4 clonotypes were shared across several donors at 4% to 5%.

The sample was naive CD8+ T cells sorted from blood. This TCR came from a man aged 18 to 35 in good health. The gene calls are TRBV28 and TRBJ2-1, with D possibly TRBD2 on 5 matching bases. The DNA for the CDR3 is TGTGCCAGCAGTTTTTTGGGAGAAGTAGTCGATGAGCAGTTCTTC. The encoded protein is CASSFLGEVVDEQFF.